The rows below give T cell receptor beta chains drawn from one sample of a study of T-cell reconstitution after alpha-beta-depleted transplantation in children. Via MiXCR, TCRdb re-called the PCR reads, giving one row per CDR3 protein. The sample has 500,000 or so distinct CDR3 sequences; approximately 30% are singletons. The sequenced sample was PBMCs from the stem cell graft donor, obtained from the stem cell graft. These receptors originate from a human donor who donated a stem cell graft to a child with aplastic anemia. CDR3s include the opening cysteine and the closing phenylalanine or tryptophan. A D gene is named only where the DNA matches it firmly. Clone size is given for some rows only: seen once, a few or many times, or a class if the clone is expanded.

d_call	v_call	j_call	clone_size	cdr3_nt	cdr3_aa
-	TRBV7-2	TRBJ2-5	-	TGTGCCAGCAGCCAACTCCATAGGGGACAAGAGACCCAGTACTTC	CASSQLHRGQETQYF
TRBD1	TRBV10-3	TRBJ2-5	few	TGTGCCATCAGAGGGACAGAAGAGACCCAGTACTTC	CAIRGTEETQYF
TRBD1	TRBV15	TRBJ1-5	-	TGTGCCACCAGTTCCCAGGACAGGGCGAATCAGCCCCAGCATTTT	CATSSQDRANQPQHF
-	TRBV19	TRBJ2-7	few	TGTGCCAGTAGTAGGGGAGAGTCCTACGAGCAGTACTTC	CASSRGESYEQYF
-	TRBV19	TRBJ1-6	few	TGTGCCAGTAGTAGCAGCGGGACATTGGGTTCACCCCTCCACTTT	CASSSSGTLGSPLHF
-	TRBV7-2	TRBJ2-1	-	TGTGCCAGCAGCCTCGCCCGGGACCTACTTTTAGAGCAGTTCTTC	CASSLARDLLLEQFF
-	TRBV29-1	TRBJ2-6	-	TGCAGCGTAGTTCCTAGCTCTGGGGCCAACGTCCTGACTTTC	CSVVPSSGANVLTF
TRBD2	TRBV12-3/TRBV12-4	TRBJ2-5	-	TGTGCCAGCACCTGGACTAGCGGGATCGTACAAGAGACCCAGTACTTC	CASTWTSGIVQETQYF
-	TRBV6-1	TRBJ2-6	-	TGTGCCAGCAGTGAAGCGCTGGCTGGGAGCGGCACTGGGGCCAACGGCCTGACTTTC	CASSEALAGSGTGANGLTF
-	TRBV29-1	TRBJ2-2	-	TGCAGCGTTGAAGACCGTGGCCCCGGGGAGCTGTTTTTT	CSVEDRGPGELFF
-	TRBV7-2	TRBJ1-2	few	TGTGCCAGCAGCCTTAACCCCGGGACGTCGGGCGGCTACACCTTC	CASSLNPGTSGGYTF
-	TRBV12-5	TRBJ2-3	few	TGTGCTAGTGGTTTTTTTGGGGGGACTCACACAGATACGCAGTATTTT	CASGFFGGTHTDTQYF
TRBD1	TRBV29-1	TRBJ2-3	few	TGCAGCGTTGAAGTCGAGGGACAGGGGGCCGGAGATACGCAGTATTTT	CSVEVEGQGAGDTQYF